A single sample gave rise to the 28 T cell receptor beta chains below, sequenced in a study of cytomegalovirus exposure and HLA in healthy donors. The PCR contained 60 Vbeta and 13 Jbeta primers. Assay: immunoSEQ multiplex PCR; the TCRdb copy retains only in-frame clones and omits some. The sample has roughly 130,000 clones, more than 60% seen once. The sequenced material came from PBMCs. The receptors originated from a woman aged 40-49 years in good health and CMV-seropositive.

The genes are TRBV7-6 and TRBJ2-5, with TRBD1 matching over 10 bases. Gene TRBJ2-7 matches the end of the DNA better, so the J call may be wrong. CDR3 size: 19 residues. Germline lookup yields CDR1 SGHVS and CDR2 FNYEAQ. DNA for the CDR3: TGTGCCAGCAGCCATCAACCCCGGGACAGGGGCAAGTTCGCCGGCGAGCAGTACTTC. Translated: CASSHQPRDRGKFAGEQYF.

CDR3 bases: TGTGCCAGTAGTCGGGGGGGGAGCGTCGAGGAAAAACTGTTTTTT. Translation gives CASSRGGSVEEKLFF. J is TRBJ1-4 and V is TRBV19; a weak D match, TRBD1 (5 bases). V gave up 5 bases and J gave up 8 bases, with 18 bases separating them. CDR3 size: 15 residues. Looked up from germline, CDR1 is LNHDA and CDR2 is SQIVND (reference sequence). Using reference TRBV19 and TRBJ1-4 for the parts outside the CDR3, the full variable domain is DGGITQSPKYLFRKEGQNVTLSCEQNLNHDAMYWYRQDPGQGLRLIYYSQIVNDFQKGDIAEGYSVSREKKESFPLTVTSAQKNPTAFYLCASSRGGSVEEKLFFGSGTQLSVL.

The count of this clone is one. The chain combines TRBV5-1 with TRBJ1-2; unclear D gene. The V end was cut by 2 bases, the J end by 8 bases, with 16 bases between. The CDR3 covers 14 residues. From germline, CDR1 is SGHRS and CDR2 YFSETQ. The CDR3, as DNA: TGCGCCAGCAGCTTTCCGGGTGAGGGAAAAGGCTACACCTTC. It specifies CASSFPGEGKGYTF.

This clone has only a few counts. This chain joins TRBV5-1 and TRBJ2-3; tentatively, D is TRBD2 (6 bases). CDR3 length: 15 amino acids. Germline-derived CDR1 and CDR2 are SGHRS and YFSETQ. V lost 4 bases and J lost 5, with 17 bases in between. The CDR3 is CASSPSGEPIDTQYF. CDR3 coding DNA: TGCGCCAGCAGCCCGTCGGGGGAGCCCATAGATACGCAGTATTTT.

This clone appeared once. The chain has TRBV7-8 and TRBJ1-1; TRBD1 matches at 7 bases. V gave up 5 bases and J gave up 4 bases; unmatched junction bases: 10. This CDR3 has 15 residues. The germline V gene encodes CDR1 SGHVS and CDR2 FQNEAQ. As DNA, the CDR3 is TGTGCCAGCAGCCCACAAACAGGGGCCGGCACTGAAGCTTTCTTT. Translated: CASSPQTGAGTEAFF.

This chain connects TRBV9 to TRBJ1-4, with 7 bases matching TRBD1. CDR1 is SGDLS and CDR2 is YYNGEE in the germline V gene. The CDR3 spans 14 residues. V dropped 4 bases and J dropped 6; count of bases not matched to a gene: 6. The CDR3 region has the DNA TGTGCCAGCAGCCTAAGGGGGCGGCATGAAAAACTGTTTTTT. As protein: CASSLRGRHEKLFF. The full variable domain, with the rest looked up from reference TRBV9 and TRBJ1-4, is DSGVTQTPKHLITATGQRVTLRCSPRSGDLSVYWYQQSLDQGLQFLIQYYNGEERAKGNILERFSAQQFPDLHSELNLSSLELGDSALYFCASSLRGRHEKLFFGSGTQLSVL.

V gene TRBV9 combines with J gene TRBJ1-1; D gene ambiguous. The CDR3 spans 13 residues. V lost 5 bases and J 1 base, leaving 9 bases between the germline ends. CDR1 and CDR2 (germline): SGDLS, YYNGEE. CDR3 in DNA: TGTGCCAGCAGGGGAGCCCAGAACACTGAAGCTTTCTTT. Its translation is CASRGAQNTEAFF.

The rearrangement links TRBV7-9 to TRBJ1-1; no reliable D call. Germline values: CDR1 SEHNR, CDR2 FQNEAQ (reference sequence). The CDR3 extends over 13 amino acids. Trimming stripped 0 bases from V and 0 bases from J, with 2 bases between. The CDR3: CASSLAMNTEAFF. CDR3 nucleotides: TGTGCCAGCAGCTTAGCCATGAACACTGAAGCTTTCTTT.

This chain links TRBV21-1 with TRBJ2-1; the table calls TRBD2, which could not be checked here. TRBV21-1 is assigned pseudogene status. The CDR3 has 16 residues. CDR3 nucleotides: TGTGCCAGCAGCAAAGTCACGGGATACTACGGCAATGAGCAGTTCTTC. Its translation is CASSKVTGYYGNEQFF.

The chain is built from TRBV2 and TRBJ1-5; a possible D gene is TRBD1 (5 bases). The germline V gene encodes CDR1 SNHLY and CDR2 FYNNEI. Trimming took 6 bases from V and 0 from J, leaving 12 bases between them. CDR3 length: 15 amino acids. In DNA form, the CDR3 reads TGTGCCAGCAGCAGCGGGACGGTTAGCAATCAGCCCCAGCATTTT. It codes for CASSSGTVSNQPQHF.

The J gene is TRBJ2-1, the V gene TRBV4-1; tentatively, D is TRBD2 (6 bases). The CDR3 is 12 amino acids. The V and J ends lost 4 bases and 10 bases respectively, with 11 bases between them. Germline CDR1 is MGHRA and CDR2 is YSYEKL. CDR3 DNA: TGCGCCAGCAGCCTTGGGGAGGAAGAGCAGTTCTTC. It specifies CASSLGEEEQFF.

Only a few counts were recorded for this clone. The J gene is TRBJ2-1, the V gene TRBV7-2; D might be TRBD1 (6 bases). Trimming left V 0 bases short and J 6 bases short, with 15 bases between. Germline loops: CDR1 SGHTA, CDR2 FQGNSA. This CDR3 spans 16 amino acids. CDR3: CASSLAGLGASNEQFF. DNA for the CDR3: TGTGCCAGCAGCTTAGCTGGTTTGGGGGCATCCAATGAGCAGTTCTTC.

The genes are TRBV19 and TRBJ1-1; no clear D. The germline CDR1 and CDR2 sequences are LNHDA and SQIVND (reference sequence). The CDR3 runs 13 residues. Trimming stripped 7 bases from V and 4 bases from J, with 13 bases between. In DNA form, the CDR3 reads TGTGCCAGTATGACTCAAATGGGCACTGAAGCTTTCTTT. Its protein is CASMTQMGTEAFF.

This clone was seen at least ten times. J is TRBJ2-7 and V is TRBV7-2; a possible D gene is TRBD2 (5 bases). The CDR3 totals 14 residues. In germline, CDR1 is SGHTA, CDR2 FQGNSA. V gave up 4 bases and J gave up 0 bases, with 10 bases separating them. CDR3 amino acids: CASSSRVSSYEQYF. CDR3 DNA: TGTGCCAGCAGCTCGAGGGTATCCTCCTACGAGCAGTACTTC.

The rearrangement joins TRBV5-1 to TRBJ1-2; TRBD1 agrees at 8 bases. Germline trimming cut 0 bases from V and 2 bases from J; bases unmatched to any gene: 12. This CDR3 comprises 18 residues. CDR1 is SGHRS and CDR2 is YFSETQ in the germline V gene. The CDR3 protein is CASSLAANTGGQNYGYTF. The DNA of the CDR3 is TGCGCCAGCAGCTTGGCCGCAAACACAGGGGGACAGAACTATGGCTACACCTTC.

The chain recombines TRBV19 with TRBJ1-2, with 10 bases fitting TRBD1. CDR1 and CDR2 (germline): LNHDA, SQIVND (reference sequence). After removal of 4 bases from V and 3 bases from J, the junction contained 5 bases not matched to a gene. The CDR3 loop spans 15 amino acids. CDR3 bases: TGTGCCAGTAGTACGGGACAGGGGCTCTACTATGGCTACACCTTC. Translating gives CASSTGQGLYYGYTF. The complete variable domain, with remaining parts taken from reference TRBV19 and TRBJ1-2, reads DGGITQSPKYLFRKEGQNVTLSCEQNLNHDAMYWYRQDPGQGLRLIYYSQIVNDFQKGDIAEGYSVSREKKESFPLTVTSAQKNPTAFYLCASSTGQGLYYGYTFGSGTRLTVV.

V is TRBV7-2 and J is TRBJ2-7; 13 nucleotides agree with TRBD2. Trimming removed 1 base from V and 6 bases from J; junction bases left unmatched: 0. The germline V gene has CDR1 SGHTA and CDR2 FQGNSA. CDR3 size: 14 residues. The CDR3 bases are TGTGCCAGCAGCTTAGGACTAGCGGGGGGCGAGCAGTACTTC. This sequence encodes CASSLGLAGGEQYF.

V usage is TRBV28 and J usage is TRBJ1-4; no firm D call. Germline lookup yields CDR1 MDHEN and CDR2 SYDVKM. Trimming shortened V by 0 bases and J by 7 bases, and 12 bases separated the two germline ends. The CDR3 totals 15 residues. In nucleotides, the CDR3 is TGTGCCAGCAGTTTATGGGCAGGATTGGGTGAAAAACTGTTTTTT. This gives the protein CASSLWAGLGEKLFF.

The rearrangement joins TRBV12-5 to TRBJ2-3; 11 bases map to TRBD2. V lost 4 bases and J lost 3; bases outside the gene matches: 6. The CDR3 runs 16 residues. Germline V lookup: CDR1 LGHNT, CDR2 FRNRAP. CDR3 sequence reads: CASGWATSGRTDTQYF. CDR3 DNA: TGTGCTAGTGGTTGGGCAACTAGCGGGAGAACAGATACGCAGTATTTT.

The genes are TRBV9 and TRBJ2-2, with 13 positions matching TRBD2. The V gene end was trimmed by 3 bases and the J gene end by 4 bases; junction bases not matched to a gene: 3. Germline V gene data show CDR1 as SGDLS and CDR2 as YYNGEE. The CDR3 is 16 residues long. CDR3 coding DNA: TGTGCCAGCAGCGCCCGGACTAGCGGGAGCACCGGGGAGCTGTTTTTT. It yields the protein CASSARTSGSTGELFF.

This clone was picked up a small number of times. The CDR3 DNA reads as TGCGCCAGCAGCTTTCAGGAGAACACTGAAGCTTTCTTT. This sequence encodes CASSFQENTEAFF. The rearrangement links TRBV5-1 to TRBJ1-1; D not certain. From germline, CDR1 is SGHRS and CDR2 YFSETQ. The CDR3 covers 13 residues. Trimming shortened V by 2 bases and J by 1 base, and 6 bases separated the two germline ends. Full variable domain (rest looked up from reference TRBV5-1 and TRBJ1-1): KAGVTQTPRYLIKTRGQQVTLSCSPISGHRSVSWYQQTPGQGLQFLFEYFSETQRNKGNFPGRFSGRQFSNSRSEMNVSTLELGDSALYLCASSFQENTEAFFGQGTRLTVV.

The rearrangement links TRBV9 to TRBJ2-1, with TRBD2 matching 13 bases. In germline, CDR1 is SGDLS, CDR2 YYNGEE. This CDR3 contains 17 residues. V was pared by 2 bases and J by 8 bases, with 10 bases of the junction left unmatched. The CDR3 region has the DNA TGTGCCAGCAGCGTTACTAGCGGGGGGGCTCTTAATGATGAGCAGTTCTTC. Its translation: CASSVTSGGALNDEQFF.

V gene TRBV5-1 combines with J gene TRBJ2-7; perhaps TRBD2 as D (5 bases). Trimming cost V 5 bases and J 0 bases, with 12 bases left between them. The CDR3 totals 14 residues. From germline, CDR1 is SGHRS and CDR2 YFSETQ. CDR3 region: CASRNSDSSYEQYF. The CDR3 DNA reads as TGCGCCAGCAGGAATAGCGATAGCTCCTACGAGCAGTACTTC.

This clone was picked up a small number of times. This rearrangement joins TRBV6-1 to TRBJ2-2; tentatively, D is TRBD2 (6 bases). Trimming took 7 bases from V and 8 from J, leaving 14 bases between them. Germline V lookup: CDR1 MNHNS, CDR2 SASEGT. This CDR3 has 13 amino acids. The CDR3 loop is CASKGTVLGELFF. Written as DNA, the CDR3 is TGTGCCAGCAAAGGGACTGTTCTAGGGGAGCTGTTTTTT.

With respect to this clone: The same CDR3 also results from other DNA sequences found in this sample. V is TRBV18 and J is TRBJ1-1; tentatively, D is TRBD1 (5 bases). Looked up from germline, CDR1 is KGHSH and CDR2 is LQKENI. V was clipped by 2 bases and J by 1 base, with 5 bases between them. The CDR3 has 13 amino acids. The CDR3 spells CASSPRGNTEAFF. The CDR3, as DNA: TGTGCCAGCTCACCAAGGGGGAACACTGAAGCTTTCTTT.

CDR3 residues: CASSLAGEGLFF. The CDR3 DNA sequence: TGCGCCAGCAGCTTGGCCGGAGAGGGACTGTTTTTT. The V gene is TRBV5-1, the J gene TRBJ1-4; D call uncertain. The CDR3 is 12 residues long. The V and J ends lost 0 bases and 13 bases respectively, with 10 bases between them. The germline gives CDR1 SGHRS, CDR2 YFSETQ.

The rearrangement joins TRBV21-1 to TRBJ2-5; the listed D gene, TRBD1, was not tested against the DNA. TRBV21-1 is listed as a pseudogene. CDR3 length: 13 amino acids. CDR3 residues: CASSKGGQGKQYF. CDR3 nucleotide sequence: TGTGCCAGCAGCAAGGGCGGCCAGGGCAAGCAGTACTTC.

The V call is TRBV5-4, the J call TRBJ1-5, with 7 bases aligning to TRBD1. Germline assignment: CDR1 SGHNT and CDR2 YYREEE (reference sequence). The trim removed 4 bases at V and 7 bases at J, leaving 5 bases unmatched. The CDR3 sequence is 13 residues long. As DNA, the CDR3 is TGTGCCAGCAGCGCGACAGGGCTCCAGCCCCAGCATTTT. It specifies CASSATGLQPQHF.